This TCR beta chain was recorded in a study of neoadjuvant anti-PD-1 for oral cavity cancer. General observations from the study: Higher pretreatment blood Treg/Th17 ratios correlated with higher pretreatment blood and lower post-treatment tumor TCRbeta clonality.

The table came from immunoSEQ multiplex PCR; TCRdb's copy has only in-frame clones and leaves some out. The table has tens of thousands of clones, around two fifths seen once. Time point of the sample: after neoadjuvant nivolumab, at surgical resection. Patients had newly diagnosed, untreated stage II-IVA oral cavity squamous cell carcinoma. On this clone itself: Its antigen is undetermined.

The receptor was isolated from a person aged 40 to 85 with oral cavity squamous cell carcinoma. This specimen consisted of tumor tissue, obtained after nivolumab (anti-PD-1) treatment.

CDR3 sequence: CASSLRENTEAFF. CDR3 sequence (DNA): TGTGCCAGCAGCCTGAGGGAAAACACTGAAGCTTTCTTT. The V call is TRBV7-9, the J call TRBJ1-1; D ambiguous. The CDR3 is 13 residues long. The germline gives CDR1 SEHNR, CDR2 FQNEAQ (reference sequence). Trimming stripped 5 bases from V and 2 bases from J, with 9 bases between.